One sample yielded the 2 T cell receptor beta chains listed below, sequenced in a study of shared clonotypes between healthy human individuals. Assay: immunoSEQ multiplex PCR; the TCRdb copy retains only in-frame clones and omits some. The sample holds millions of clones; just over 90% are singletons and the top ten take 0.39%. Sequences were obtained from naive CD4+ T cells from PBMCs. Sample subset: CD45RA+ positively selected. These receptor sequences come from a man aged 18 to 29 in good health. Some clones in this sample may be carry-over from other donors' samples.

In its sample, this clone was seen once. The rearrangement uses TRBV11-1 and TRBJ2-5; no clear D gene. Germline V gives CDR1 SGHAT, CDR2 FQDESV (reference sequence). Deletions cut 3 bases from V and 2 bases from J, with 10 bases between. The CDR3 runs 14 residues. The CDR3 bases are TGTGCCAGCAGCTTGGGAAGGGCGCAAGAGACCCAGTACTTC. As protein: CASSLGRAQETQYF.

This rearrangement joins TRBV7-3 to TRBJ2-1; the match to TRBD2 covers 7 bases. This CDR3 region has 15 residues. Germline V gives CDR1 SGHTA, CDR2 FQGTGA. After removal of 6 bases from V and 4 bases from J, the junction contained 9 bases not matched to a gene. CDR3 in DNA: TGTGCCAGCAGTCCTGGGGGGGAGAGGTACAATGAGCAGTTCTTC. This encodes CASSPGGERYNEQFF.